The sequence of this T cell receptor (beta chain) was determined in a study of T cell responses to AZD1222 COVID-19 vaccine (dated by TCRdb to the early 2020s). Background on the whole study: A total of approximately 240 trial participants underwent TCR sequencing, of whom nearly 210 received two doses of AZD1222 and around 25 received two doses of the MenACWY control vaccine. Trial participants were enrolled by age into subgroups of 18-55, 56-69 and 70-plus years, and around 150, 29 and 61 TCR-sequenced participants, respectively, were included in these subgroups.

The CDR3 regions of human TCRbeta chains were subjected to immunosequencing. The study's own analysis went as follows. Repertoire TCRs were matched against a reference library of SARS-CoV-2-specific TCRs generated with the MIRA antigen-specificity platform. Breadth was defined as the fraction of unique TCRs that were SARS-CoV-2-associated. Depth was defined as the fraction of total T cells that were SARS-CoV-2-associated. Using the MIRA data, every spike-specific TCR was mapped to the spike region that the TCR reacted to and assigned to either a CD4 or a CD8 class. Log10-transformed breadth and depth values were compared by one-way ANOVA with Sidak's multiple comparisons tests. The source is immuneACCESS, and TCRdb retained only in-frame sequences with V and J called. Part of the clones is not carried over; for the studies checked, unresolved V genes explain less than half of this, and the remainder is unexplained. V and J calls plus clone size are reproduced from that table; the DNA served to infer D and trimming. This sample has some 200,000 clones in its table, and roughly 94% of those were observed once. Of the sample, around 1.8% is held by the ten largest clones.

V lost 6 bases and J lost 5 bases, and the count of bases not matched to a germline gene is 4. From a lookup of the germline V gene, CDR1 and CDR2 are MRHNA and SNTAGT. Reading from cysteine to phenylalanine, the CDR3 counts 13 amino acids. Only CDR3 DNA remains: 39 bases, in frame from the first base. The investigation overall reported the following: The 56-69-year group was small, and its depth increase did not reach significance, likely because of low power. Conclusions about previously exposed vaccinees are limited, since just a handful of AZD1222 recipients were seropositive for SARS-CoV-2 at baseline. A significant rise in spike-specific TCR breadth and depth was observed after two AZD1222 doses relative to day 0 and relative to MenACWY recipients. Participants were mostly white British, with more females than males. The authors suggested clonal diversity may have been underestimated. The whole spike protein was spanned by vaccine-associated CD4 TCRs, and dominant responses were seen in regions 160-218 and 743-854. Reportedly, close to half of the unique spike-specific TCRs recognized epitopes lying outside the regions that are mutated in the B.1.351 and B.1.1.7 variants. Because no day 14 peak-response samples were available, the repertoires could be characterized only after the peak T cell response.

In regard to this clone: The specificity of this receptor is unknown. Base qualities were left out, and no much larger clone turns up one base away.

This sample's time point label indicates: about 28 days (+/-7) after the second vaccine dose. What the treatment or condition label conveys for this sample: meningococcal conjugate vaccine given as trial control. Vaccinee samples came from UK trials COV001 and COV002, including a single-blind randomized controlled phase 2/3 trial of AZD1222 (ChAdOx1 nCoV-19) in healthy adults. Trial participant PBMC samples were collected at day 0 and day 28 after the second dose for TCRbeta chain sequencing. The chain is encoded by TRBV6-4 joined to TRBJ1-1, and 9 junctional nucleotides match TRBD1. The sequences come from peripheral blood, collected 28 days after the second dose of the MenACWY control vaccine. The sequence was obtained from an adult who received the MenACWY meningococcal vaccine as a control. CDR3 sequence: CASSPTGGTEAFF. The bases read TGTGCCAGCAGCCCGACAGGGGGGACTGAAGCTTTCTTT.